A single sample gave rise to the 17 T cell receptor beta chains below, sequenced in a study of cytomegalovirus exposure and HLA in healthy donors. Vbeta (60) and Jbeta (13) primers were used in the PCR. Some clones are missing from TCRdb's copy, which holds only in-frame ones; the method was immunoSEQ multiplex PCR. This table holds around 170,000 clones, around 77% found once. Source material: PBMCs. All receptors come from a middle-aged man in good health and CMV-seronegative.

The rearrangement links TRBV10-3 to TRBJ2-2; the match to TRBD1 covers 7 bases. CDR3 length: 15 amino acids. CDR1 is ENHRY and CDR2 is SYGVKD in the germline V gene. The V gene end was trimmed by 8 bases and the J gene end by 1 base; junction bases not matched to a gene: 7. CDR3 sequence reads: CAILNRQGNTGELFF. In DNA, the CDR3 is TGTGCCATCCTTAACCGACAGGGGAACACCGGGGAGCTGTTTTTT.

This rearrangement joins TRBV5-1 to TRBJ2-3, with D possibly TRBD2 on 5 matching bases. V dropped 0 bases and J dropped 0 bases, with 17 bases sitting between them. The CDR3 consists of 18 residues. Per germline, CDR1 SGHRS and CDR2 YFSETQ. The CDR3 is CASSLAGGGTGSTDTQYF. CDR3 coding DNA: TGCGCCAGCAGCTTGGCCGGCGGCGGTACGGGGAGCACAGATACGCAGTATTTT.

This sequence joins TRBV4-1 and TRBJ2-4; TRBD1 is a possible D gene (6 bases). The CDR3 is 17 amino acids. Germline V CDR1 and CDR2: MGHRA, YSYEKL. V gave up 1 base and J gave up 12 bases, with 25 bases separating them. The CDR3 loop is CASSQVPMEQGGHSQYF. The CDR3, as DNA: TGCGCCAGCAGCCAAGTACCAATGGAACAGGGCGGGCACAGTCAGTACTTC.

This clone was detected only once. This CDR3 reads CASSLYPAGGVTDTQYF. CDR3 in DNA: TGCGCCAGCAGCTTGTACCCAGCGGGAGGAGTCACAGATACGCAGTATTTT. The rearrangement uses TRBV5-1 and TRBJ2-3; TRBD2 agrees at 9 bases. Trimming took 1 base from V and 2 from J; bases not matched to a gene: 8. Germline values: CDR1 SGHRS, CDR2 YFSETQ. The CDR3 length is 17 residues.

The rearrangement uses TRBV19 and TRBJ1-1, with 9 positions matching TRBD1. CDR3 length: 16 residues. Germline CDR1 is LNHDA and CDR2 is SQIVND (reference sequence). The ends lost 5 bases at V and 2 bases at J; junction bases unmatched: 9. CDR3 region: CASSFNPGQGNTEAFF. The CDR3, as DNA: TGTGCCAGTAGTTTTAACCCGGGACAGGGCAACACTGAAGCTTTCTTT.

The rearrangement joins TRBV6-1 to TRBJ1-2; weak D call: TRBD1 (5 bases). The V gene lost 10 bases and the J gene lost 0 bases, with 12 bases spanning the gap. This CDR3 is 13 amino acids long. Germline CDR1 MNHNS, CDR2 SASEGT. CDR3 loop: CATGGNSNYGYTF. In DNA, the CDR3 is TGTGCCACGGGGGGAAATTCTAACTATGGCTACACCTTC.

This clone was seen more than once but under ten times. This chain joins TRBV7-3 and TRBJ2-5; 8 bases fit TRBD1. Germline assignment: CDR1 SGHTA and CDR2 FQGTGA. The CDR3 is 16 residues long. The V segment lost 5 bases and the J segment 2 bases; nucleotides outside the gene matches: 10. The CDR3 sequence: CASSASSGGGQETQYF. Here the CDR3 DNA reads TGTGCCAGCAGCGCATCCTCAGGGGGCGGGCAAGAGACCCAGTACTTC. The entire variable domain, with the rest obtained from reference TRBV7-3 and TRBJ2-5, is as follows: GAGVSQTPSNKVTEKGKYVELRCDPISGHTALYWYRQSLGQGPEFLIYFQGTGAADDSGLPNDRFFAVRPEGSVSTLKIQRTERGDSAVYLCASSASSGGGQETQYFGPGTRLLVL.

The sample holds one count of this clone. V gene TRBV5-1 combines with J gene TRBJ2-5; D may be TRBD2 (5 bases). Trimming removed 3 bases at V and 12 bases at J, with 12 bases between. The CDR3 consists of 11 residues. CDR1 is SGHRS and CDR2 is YFSETQ in the germline V gene. The CDR3 DNA sequence: TGCGCCAGCAGCTCTAGGGAGAGGGAGTACTTC. Translated, it gives CASSSREREYF.

The chain carries TRBV12-5 and TRBJ2-3, with 10 bases lining up with TRBD2. Germline V gene sequence: CDR1 LGHNT, CDR2 FRNRAP. This CDR3 has 19 amino acids. With V trimmed by 6 bases and J by 1 base, 16 bases remained unmatched. CDR3 nucleotides: TGTGCTAGTGGGCCCTCGGGACTAGCGAGTCCAATCCGCACAGATACGCAGTATTTT. Its protein product is CASGPSGLASPIRTDTQYF. Full variable domain (rest looked up from reference TRBV12-5 and TRBJ2-3): DARVTQTPRHKVTEMGQEVTMRCQPILGHNTVFWYRQTMMQGLELLAYFRNRAPLDDSGMPKDRFSAEMPDATLATLKIQPSEPRDSAVYFCASGPSGLASPIRTDTQYFGPGTRLTVL.

This chain connects TRBV5-1 to TRBJ2-7; 9 bases match TRBD2. Germline trimming cut 3 bases from V and 3 bases from J; bases unmatched to any gene: 7. The CDR3 runs to 15 residues. CDR1 and CDR2 (germline): SGHRS, YFSETQ. DNA for the CDR3: TGCGCCAGCAGCTCCCTCGTAGCGGGAGACTACGAGCAGTACTTC. Translated: CASSSLVAGDYEQYF.

The chain joins TRBV7-8 to TRBJ1-4; D is ambiguous. Per germline, CDR1 SGHVS and CDR2 FQNEAQ. This CDR3 is 16 amino acids long. V lost 5 bases and J 4 bases, leaving 17 bases between the germline ends. The CDR3 DNA sequence: TGTGCCAGCAGCCCAGTAATGGGCGGGGATAATGAAAAACTGTTTTTT. It encodes CASSPVMGGDNEKLFF.

This chain links TRBV5-1 with TRBJ2-1; possible D gene TRBD2, 5 bases. The CDR3 totals 16 residues. Per germline, CDR1 SGHRS and CDR2 YFSETQ. Trimming removed 3 bases from V and 0 bases from J, with 13 bases in between. As DNA, the CDR3 is TGCGCCAGCAGCTACTTAGCGTCAAGCTCCTACAATGAGCAGTTCTTC. Protein: CASSYLASSSYNEQFF.

Turning to this clone: An end of the junction differs from the germline gene, which may be a read error. The chain is built from TRBV4-1 and TRBJ1-1; 7 nucleotides match TRBD1. This CDR3 is built from 15 residues. The germline V gene encodes CDR1 MGHRA and CDR2 YSYEKL. The CDR3 DNA sequence: TGCGCCAGCAGCGAAGAAGAGGGGGCGAACACTGAAGCTTTCTTT. Protein sequence: CASSEEEGANTEAFF.

This clone was detected a few times. Mismatch with germline at one junction end may stem from a read error. This chain links TRBV2 with TRBJ2-6; a weak D match, TRBD1 (5 bases). The CDR3 runs 15 residues. Germline V gene lookup returns CDR1 SNHLY and CDR2 FYNNEI. The CDR3 DNA reads as TGTGCCAGCAGTCAAGCCCTCTCTGGGGCCAACGGCCTGACTTTC. Protein sequence: CASSQALSGANGLTF.

This clone has just one count. The chain combines TRBV6-5 with TRBJ1-1, with TRBD1 as a possible D gene (5 bases). V was clipped by 2 bases and J by 8 bases, with 18 bases between them. The CDR3 has 15 residues. Germline assignment: CDR1 MNHEY and CDR2 SVGAGI. The CDR3 sequence: CASSYRRSGGVEAFF. In DNA, the CDR3 is TGTGCCAGCAGTTACAGGAGGTCGGGAGGGGTGGAAGCTTTCTTT.

The chain recombines TRBV25-1 with TRBJ2-3; TRBD1 matches at 11 bases. Trimming took 4 bases from V and 6 from J; bases not matched to a gene: 6. This CDR3 comprises 15 residues. The germline V gene encodes CDR1 MGHDK and CDR2 SYGVNS. CDR3 region: CASSGWTGGLDTQYF. The CDR3 nucleotides read TGTGCCAGCAGTGGGTGGACAGGGGGCCTGGATACGCAGTATTTT.

The chain combines TRBV4-2 with TRBJ2-2; TRBD1 is a possible D gene (5 bases). This CDR3 spans 14 amino acids. In germline, CDR1 is LGHNA, CDR2 YNFKEQ. V lost 6 bases and J 1 base, leaving 9 bases between the germline ends. The CDR3, as DNA: TGTGCCAGCAGAGACAGTGGGAACACCGGGGAGCTGTTTTTT. This gives the protein CASRDSGNTGELFF.